This T cell receptor (beta chain) was captured by sequencing in a study of CD8 T cells in ankylosing spondylitis. This clonotype was detected ten times or more. Its antigen is not known. Study results and caveats: In synovial fluid and blood from reactive arthritis, some motif variants were previously reported. Clones that were linked to disease were CD8+ and were relatively rare in peripheral blood. It appeared that ankylosing spondylitis blood was characterized by a TCR beta motif of several highly homologous variants. There was reportedly significant enrichment of clones that were disease-linked in matched ankylosing spondylitis synovial fluid.

Using quantitative 5'-RACE with molecular barcodes, the authors made TCR beta libraries. TCRdb re-derived calls from the 5' RACE reads in MiXCR, one entry per CDR3 protein. This sample has under 950,000 distinct CDR3 sequences; around 17% occur once, and the top ten carry 19%. V was trimmed by 1 base and J by 7 bases, leaving 5 bases between them. The CDR3 length is 13 residues. The V gene's germline CDR1 is SGHTA and CDR2 FQGTGA. The source material was blood, either unsorted or a sorted T cell fraction (not recorded which). The V and J genes are TRBV7-3 and TRBJ1-6; D gene ambiguous. The TCR originated in a male donor with ankylosing spondylitis. CDR3 sequence: CASSLIQNSPLHF. The CDR3 DNA reads TGTGCCAGCAGCTTAATACAGAATTCACCCCTCCACTTT.